This record looks at one T cell receptor beta chain sequence and its context. The sample belongs to a study of blood T cell repertoires in COVID-19. TCRdb's copy holds only in-frame clones and misses some; the assay was immunoSEQ multiplex PCR. In the table there are 330,000 or so clones, more than 85% of which are singletons. V lost 2 bases and J lost 4, with 11 bases in between. This CDR3 has 14 amino acids. Germline CDR1 is KGHSH and CDR2 is LQKENI. V is TRBV18 and J is TRBJ1-1, with D perhaps matching TRBD1 (6 bases). The sample was PBMCs or T cells enriched from blood (not recorded which). This receptor was obtained from a woman aged 30 to 39 who had recovered from COVID-19. CDR3 sequence (DNA): TGTGCCAGCTCACCAACAGGGACGGGCACTGAAGCTTTCTTT. Encoded protein: CASSPTGTGTEAFF.